The clone carrying this T cell receptor beta chain was seen a single time. What it recognizes is unknown. Genomic DNA templated the TCR beta VDJ and CDR3 profiling. MiXCR, applied by TCRdb to the reads, yields one record per CDR3 protein. The sample contains about 220,000 distinct CDR3 sequences, 34% of which appear only once. This sample is part of a study of CD8+CD57+ T cells in acquired aplastic anemia. For the study at large: Healthy CD8+ samples averaged about 11.0 million reads.

V shed 5 bases, J shed 6 bases, and the junction held 12 bases outside the gene matches. In germline, CDR1 is LNHDA, CDR2 SQIVND (reference sequence). This CDR3 is 15 amino acids long. Study findings and constraints: Statistical testing detected no significant gap in CD8+ Simpson's diversity between patients and controls.

The sequencing input was sorted CD4+, CD8+, or CD8+CD57+ T cells (not recorded which) from PBMCs. J is TRBJ2-7 and V is TRBV19; 8 nucleotides align to TRBD2. The clonotype was recovered from a human donor in good health, serving as a control. The CDR3 protein is CASSEREIGPCEQYF. The CDR3 coding sequence is TGTGCCAGTAGTGAGCGGGAGATTGGTCCGTGCGAGCAGTACTTC. The complete variable domain, with remaining parts taken from reference TRBV19 and TRBJ2-7, reads DGGITQSPKYLFRKEGQNVTLSCEQNLNHDAMYWYRQDPGQGLRLIYYSQIVNDFQKGDIAEGYSVSREKKESFPLTVTSAQKNPTAFYLCASSEREIGPCEQYFGPGTRLTVT.